These 26 T cell receptor beta chains were sequenced from one sample in a study of shared clonotypes between healthy human individuals. Clones were read by immunoSEQ multiplex PCR, and TCRdb kept only the in-frame ones, dropping some. The table records around 1.1 million clones, approximately 80% of them present only once. Sequencing was carried out using memory CD4+ T cells from PBMCs. The subset: CD45RA-negative fraction. The receptors shown here come from a man in his late teens or twenties in good health. Some clones in this sample may be carry-over from other donors' samples.

CDR3 protein: CASSSVAGPDTQYF. The CDR3 DNA reads TGTGCCAGCAGCTCCGTAGCGGGACCAGATACGCAGTATTTT. This chain links TRBV7-2 with TRBJ2-3, with 8 bases aligning to TRBD2. CDR1 and CDR2 (germline): SGHTA, FQGNSA. The CDR3 sequence is 14 residues long. V shed 4 bases, J shed 4 bases, and the junction held 4 bases outside the gene matches.

The sample holds one count of this clone. The genes are TRBV6-4 and TRBJ1-2; D is undetermined. Trimming cost V 4 bases and J 2 bases, with 20 bases left between them. The CDR3 totals 17 residues. Germline lookup yields CDR1 MRHNA and CDR2 SNTAGT. CDR3 in DNA: TGTGCCAGCAGTGGTGAGACTCAGTATCTCCCAAACTATGGCTACACCTTC. It yields the protein CASSGETQYLPNYGYTF.

The gene calls are TRBV18 and TRBJ2-1; 12 nucleotides align to TRBD2. The germline V gene has CDR1 KGHSH and CDR2 LQKENI. CDR3 length: 19 amino acids. Trimming took 2 bases from V and 5 from J; bases not matched to a gene: 13. The CDR3 here is CASSPSRVLAGGSNNEQFF. The CDR3 DNA reads TGTGCCAGCTCACCATCACGGGTACTAGCGGGAGGATCGAACAATGAGCAGTTCTTC.

This clone appeared many times. This chain joins TRBV5-1 and TRBJ1-5, with 9 bases matching TRBD1. The V and J ends lost 4 bases and 4 bases, in that order; junction bases with no gene match: 9. The CDR3 length is 16 residues. CDR1 is SGHRS and CDR2 is YFSETQ in the germline V gene. Written as DNA, the CDR3 is TGCGCCAGCAGCATCGGCCCGGGACAGGGTAATCAGCCCCAGCATTTT. Amino acid sequence: CASSIGPGQGNQPQHF.

V usage is TRBV6-5 and J usage is TRBJ2-7; 13 bases fit TRBD2. From germline, CDR1 is MNHEY and CDR2 SVGAGI. The V and J ends lost 6 bases and 10 bases, in that order; junction bases with no gene match: 9. CDR3 size: 14 residues. CDR3 nucleotides: TGTGCCAGCAGACCAGGACTAGCGGGAGTACGACAGTACTTC. It is translated as CASRPGLAGVRQYF.

This clone was recorded once. One end of the junction does not line up with germline, which may come from a read error. V is TRBV28 and J is TRBJ1-3, with no clear D. Germline V CDR1 and CDR2: MDHEN, SYDVKM. The CDR3 spans 12 residues. In DNA form, the CDR3 reads TGCGTCTCCGGGCGGACTGGAAACACCATATATTTT. Amino acids: CVSGRTGNTIYF.

This clone was seen repeatedly, ten times or more. The chain uses TRBV30 and TRBJ1-3; maybe TRBD1 (6 bases). The germline CDR1 and CDR2 sequences are GTSNPN and SVGIG (reference sequence). The CDR3 is 14 amino acids. Trimming shortened V by 3 bases and J by 3 bases, and 12 bases separated the two germline ends. The CDR3 reads CAWSSGGLGNTIYF. In DNA form, the CDR3 reads TGTGCCTGGAGCTCGGGGGGGCTTGGAAACACCATATATTTT.

A word on this clone: A much larger clone is a single base away; this may be a read error. This chain links TRBV2 with TRBJ2-2; TRBD2 aligns across 10 bases. In germline, CDR1 is SNHLY, CDR2 FYNNEI. The length of the CDR3 is 15 residues. The junction had 2 bases not matched to a gene; V was cut back by 6 bases and J by 1 base. The CDR3 protein is CASSRTSGNTGELFF. The CDR3 DNA reads as TGTGCCAGCAGCCGGACTAGCGGGAACACCGGGGAGCTGTTTTTT.

This clone was recorded many times. Other DNA sequences in the same sample also yield this CDR3. The chain uses TRBV29-1 and TRBJ1-2; no firm D call. Deletions cut 6 bases from V and 5 bases from J, with 13 bases between. Per the germline V gene, CDR1 is SQVTM and CDR2 is ANQGSEA. The CDR3 totals 12 residues. CDR3 loop: CSVFSVPYGYTF. CDR3 coding DNA: TGCAGCGTGTTCTCTGTCCCGTATGGCTACACCTTC.

The genes are TRBV9 and TRBJ2-7; 9 bases match TRBD2. The germline CDR1 and CDR2 sequences are SGDLS and YYNGEE. With 0 bases clipped from V and 2 bases from J, the junction kept 3 bases outside the gene matches. The length of the CDR3 is 15 residues. The CDR3 protein is CASSVEPSGAYEQYF. CDR3 sequence (DNA): TGTGCCAGCAGCGTAGAGCCTAGCGGGGCCTACGAGCAGTACTTC.

This rearrangement joins TRBV5-3 to TRBJ1-4, with D possibly matching TRBD1 (5 bases). TRBV5-3 is filed as an ORF, its function uncertain. CDR3 length equals 14 residues. The V end was cut by 5 bases, the J end by 3 bases, with 11 bases between. The CDR3 spells CARRETASNEKLFF. CDR3 sequence (DNA): TGTGCCAGAAGGGAGACAGCCTCTAATGAAAAACTGTTTTTT.

The CDR3 nucleotides are TGTGCCAGCAGTTCCCCGGGACAGGGATACCTCACAGATACGCAGTATTTT. Translating it yields CASSSPGQGYLTDTQYF. J is TRBJ2-3 and V is TRBV28; 9 bases are shared with TRBD1. The CDR3 is 17 amino acids. CDR1 is MDHEN, CDR2 SYDVKM, per germline. With V trimmed by 4 bases and J by 2 bases, 10 bases remained unmatched.

This clone has at least ten counts. The chain has TRBV7-7 and TRBJ2-6; 7 bases fit TRBD2. CDR1 and CDR2 (germline): SSHAT, FNYEAQ (reference sequence). Trimming cost V 3 bases and J 0 bases; bases outside gene matches: 17. The CDR3 is made up of 21 amino acids. The CDR3 region is CASSFPGAELANPSGANVLTF. The CDR3 region has the DNA TGTGCCAGCAGCTTCCCCGGGGCAGAACTAGCGAACCCCTCTGGGGCCAACGTCCTGACTTTC.

The chain links TRBV2 to TRBJ2-5, with D tentatively TRBD1 (5 bases). Germline V CDR1 and CDR2: SNHLY, FYNNEI. V gave up 7 bases and J gave up 2 bases, with 17 bases separating them. The CDR3 loop spans 15 amino acids. The CDR3 is CASTSPARAQETQYF. CDR3 nucleotide sequence: TGTGCCAGCACTTCTCCGGCCAGGGCACAAGAGACCCAGTACTTC. Complete variable domain (other parts from reference TRBV2 and TRBJ2-5): EPEVTQTPSHQVTQMGQEVILRCVPISNHLYFYWYRQILGQKVEFLVSFYNNEISEKSEIFDDQFSVERPDGSNFTLKIRSTKLEDSAMYFCASTSPARAQETQYFGPGTRLLVL.

This chain uses TRBV27 with TRBJ2-7; 9 bases map to TRBD1. The CDR3 consists of 16 residues. After removal of 3 bases from V and 5 bases from J, the junction contained 11 bases not matched to a gene. Germline assignment: CDR1 MNHEY and CDR2 SMNVEV (reference sequence). The CDR3 region has the DNA TGTGCCAGCAGTTTGACCCCTGTGGACAGGGGCCACGAGCAGTACTTC. It translates to CASSLTPVDRGHEQYF.

This clone has a single count. This clone may be a read error of a much larger clone one base away. This CDR3 is missing its conserved last phenylalanine or tryptophan, likely due to a read error. The chain links TRBV5-1 to TRBJ1-2, with D possibly matching TRBD1 (6 bases). This CDR3 has 14 residues. Looked up from germline, CDR1 is SGHRS and CDR2 is YFSETQ. The V gene lost 4 bases and the J gene lost 7 bases, with 17 bases spanning the gap. DNA of the CDR3: TGCGCCAGCAGCGTTTCACAGGGAAGGAGTGGCTACACCCTC. This codes for CASSVSQGRSGYTL.

The genes are TRBV14 and TRBJ2-5; no clear D gene. The CDR3 totals 13 residues. Germline lookup yields CDR1 SGHDN and CDR2 FVKESK. V dropped 4 bases and J dropped 4 bases, with 10 bases sitting between them. The DNA for the CDR3 is TGTGCCAGCAGCCCGGATCGAGGAGAGACCCAGTACTTC. Translation: CASSPDRGETQYF.

Worth noting for this clone: With a much larger clone just one base away, this may be a read error. The sample holds other DNA sequences that translate to the same CDR3. Written as DNA, the CDR3 is TGTGCCCGAAACGCACAGGGGGCGTCTGAAGCTTTCTTC. It encodes CARNAQGASEAFF. The gene calls are TRBV30 and TRBJ1-1, with 9 bases fitting TRBD1. This CDR3 has 13 amino acids. The germline V gene encodes CDR1 GTSNPN and CDR2 SVGIG (reference sequence).

The rearrangement joins TRBV12-5 to TRBJ1-2; a weak D match, TRBD1 (6 bases). The germline V and J ends were trimmed by 3 bases and 8 bases, with 7 bases remaining between them. The germline V gene encodes CDR1 LGHNT and CDR2 FRNRAP. The CDR3 contains 11 residues. CDR3 residues: CASGFDRGYTF. CDR3 in DNA: TGTGCTAGTGGTTTCGACAGGGGCTACACCTTC.

This rearrangement joins TRBV10-3 to TRBJ1-1, with 8 positions matching TRBD1. J was trimmed by 5 bases and V by 5 bases; bases with no gene match: 1. This CDR3 has 12 residues. Germline V CDR1 and CDR2: ENHRY, SYGVKD. The CDR3 is CAISRTGTEAFF. The CDR3 nucleotides are TGTGCCATCAGTCGGACAGGGACTGAAGCTTTCTTT.

V usage is TRBV28 and J usage is TRBJ2-1, with 7 bases aligning to TRBD2. Trimming removed 0 bases from V and 9 bases from J; junction bases left unmatched: 11. CDR3 length: 16 residues. CDR1 and CDR2 (germline): MDHEN, SYDVKM. The CDR3 region is CASSLWLAGVSGEQFF. CDR3 nucleotides: TGTGCCAGCAGTTTATGGCTGGCGGGGGTTAGTGGTGAGCAGTTCTTC.

A remark on this clone: The sample has other DNA sequences that encode this CDR3 too. The chain links TRBV5-1 to TRBJ1-5; 8 bases agree with TRBD1. V shed 4 bases, J shed 5 bases, and the junction held 2 bases outside the gene matches. Germline CDR1 is SGHRS and CDR2 is YFSETQ. This CDR3 has 13 residues. Written as DNA, the CDR3 is TGCGCCAGCAGCGTACAGGGGGATCAGCCCCAGCATTTT. Protein product: CASSVQGDQPQHF. Full variable domain (remainder filled in from reference TRBV5-1 and TRBJ1-5): KAGVTQTPRYLIKTRGQQVTLSCSPISGHRSVSWYQQTPGQGLQFLFEYFSETQRNKGNFPGRFSGRQFSNSRSEMNVSTLELGDSALYLCASSVQGDQPQHFGDGTRLSIL.

The chain combines TRBV7-6 with TRBJ2-7; 14 positions agree with TRBD2. The CDR3 runs to 15 residues. The germline V gene has CDR1 SGHVS and CDR2 FNYEAQ. V was clipped by 1 base and J by 5 bases; unmatched bases: 1. CDR3 DNA: TGTGCCAGCAGCTTAGGGGGACTAGCGGGAGACGAGCAGTACTTC. It translates to CASSLGGLAGDEQYF. Using reference TRBV7-6 and TRBJ2-7 for the parts outside the CDR3, the full variable domain is GAGVSQSPRYKVTKRGQDVALRCDPISGHVSLYWYRQALGQGPEFLTYFNYEAQQDKSGLPNDRFSAERPEGSISTLTIQRTEQRDSAMYRCASSLGGLAGDEQYFGPGTRLTVT.

As to this clone: A much larger clone lies a single base off, so this may be a read error. The chain uses TRBV30 and TRBJ2-5; 7 bases agree with TRBD2. The V segment lost 5 bases and the J segment 4 bases; nucleotides outside the gene matches: 10. This CDR3 contains 14 residues. The V gene's germline CDR1 is GTSNPN and CDR2 SVGIG (reference sequence). CDR3 residues: CAWDSETSRETQYF. CDR3 coding DNA: TGTGCCTGGGACTCCGAGACTAGCAGAGAGACCCAGTACTTC.

J is TRBJ2-2 and V is TRBV5-1; D ambiguous. Trimming left V 1 base short and J 4 bases short, with 14 bases between. CDR3 length: 16 residues. The germline gives CDR1 SGHRS, CDR2 YFSETQ. CDR3 residues: CASSLNRQDGTGELFF. The CDR3, as DNA: TGCGCCAGCAGCTTGAACCGGCAAGATGGCACCGGGGAGCTGTTTTTT.

The chain couples TRBV7-8 to TRBJ2-1; a weak D match, TRBD1 (7 bases). V gave up 1 base and J gave up 4 bases, with 14 bases separating them. The CDR3 has 16 residues. The germline V gene encodes CDR1 SGHVS and CDR2 FQNEAQ. CDR3 DNA: TGTGCCAGCAGCTTAGTCGGCGGGACAGTGTACAATGAGCAGTTCTTC. This translates into CASSLVGGTVYNEQFF.